This T cell receptor (beta chain) was captured in a study of blood T cell repertoires in COVID-19. Whole-study context: Some COVID-19 samples were acute and others convalescent; all came from the United States, Italy and Spain. Nucleic acid was either cDNA or gDNA, and it came from T cells, B-cell-depleted T cells, or PBMCs.

This CDR3 contains 14 residues. Germline V CDR1 and CDR2: MNHEY, SVGAGI. Germline trimming cut 6 bases from V and 4 bases from J; bases unmatched to any gene: 5. Study processing details: Scientists estimated how many nucleated cells there were by amplifying reference gene primers. Sequencing used immunoSEQ multiplex PCR; TCRdb keeps in-frame clones, though not all of them. V and J calls and clone size are those listed in that table; D and trimming were worked out from the DNA. The top ten clones hold 1% of a sample with more than 250,000 clones, about nine tenths of them seen once. V gene TRBV6-5 combines with J gene TRBJ2-5, with 10 bases matching TRBD1. Material for sequencing was peripheral blood. This sequence originates from a man aged 45-65 years with active or convalescent COVID-19. The CDR3 bases are TGTGCCAGCAGACTGACAGGGGGCTTAGAGACCCAGTACTTC. This sequence encodes CASRLTGGLETQYF.